This TCR beta chain was retrieved from a study of cytomegalovirus exposure and HLA in healthy donors. Whole-study findings and limits: Compared with the approximately 700-donor mean, an Asian-associated ancestry cluster reportedly had fewer N-insertions, according to a later analysis. Per a later analysis, HLA-associated TCR beta chains showed more clonal expansion than other, equally common TCR beta chains.

Vbeta (60) and Jbeta (13) primers were used in the PCR. Authors' data handling: Some 10 million shared chains were among the about 80 million unique TCR beta chains that a later analysis counted. Generated by immunoSEQ multiplex PCR, the TCRdb table keeps only in-frame clones and is missing some. V and J calls and clone size are those listed in that table; D and trimming were worked out from the DNA. The sample contains about 120,000 clones, roughly 80% of which appear only once. Germline CDR1 and CDR2: MGHRA and YSYEKL. The CDR3 consists of 16 residues. Everyone who donated was a healthy bone marrow donor. Concerning this clone itself: No antigen is known for it.

The sequence was collected from a man in his forties or fifties in good health and CMV-seronegative. The sequenced sample was PBMCs. V usage is TRBV4-1 and J usage is TRBJ2-5; 7 positions match TRBD2. The J call may be faulty, since TRBJ2-7 better matches the DNA end. This CDR3 is CASSQVEASGTYEQYF. CDR3 DNA sequence: TGCGCCAGCAGCCAAGTCGAAGCTAGCGGCACATACGAGCAGTACTTC.